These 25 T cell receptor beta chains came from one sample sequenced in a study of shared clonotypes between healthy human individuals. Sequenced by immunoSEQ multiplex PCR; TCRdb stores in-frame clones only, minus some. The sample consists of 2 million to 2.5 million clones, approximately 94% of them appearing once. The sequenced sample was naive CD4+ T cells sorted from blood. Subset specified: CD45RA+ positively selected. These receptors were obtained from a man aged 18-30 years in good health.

This chain's CDR3 is CASSPRQGPSLEQYF. For the CDR3, the DNA is TGTGCCAGCAGCCCAAGACAGGGTCCCTCGCTCGAGCAGTACTTC. The chain carries TRBV9 and TRBJ2-7; TRBD1 aligns across 7 bases. Germline V gene sequence: CDR1 SGDLS, CDR2 YYNGEE. CDR3 length: 15 residues. Unmatched junction bases numbered 13, after V lost 4 bases and J lost 6 bases.

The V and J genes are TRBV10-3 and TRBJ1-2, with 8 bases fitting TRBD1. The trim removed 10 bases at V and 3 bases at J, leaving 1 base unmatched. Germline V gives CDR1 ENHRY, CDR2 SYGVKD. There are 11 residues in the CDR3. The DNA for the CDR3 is TGTGCCACGACAGGGGACTATGGCTACACCTTC. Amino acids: CATTGDYGYTF.

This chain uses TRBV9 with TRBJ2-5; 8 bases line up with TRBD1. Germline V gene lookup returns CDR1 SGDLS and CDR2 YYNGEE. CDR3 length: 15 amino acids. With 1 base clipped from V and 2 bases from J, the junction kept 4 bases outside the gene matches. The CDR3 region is CASSVSGTGQETQYF. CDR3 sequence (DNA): TGTGCCAGCAGCGTATCCGGGACAGGACAAGAGACCCAGTACTTC.

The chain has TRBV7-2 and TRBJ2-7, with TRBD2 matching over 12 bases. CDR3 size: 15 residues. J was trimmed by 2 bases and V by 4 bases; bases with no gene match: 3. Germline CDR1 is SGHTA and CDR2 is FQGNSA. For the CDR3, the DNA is TGTGCCAGCAGCTCCCCTAGCGGGAGGGCCTACGAGCAGTACTTC. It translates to CASSSPSGRAYEQYF.

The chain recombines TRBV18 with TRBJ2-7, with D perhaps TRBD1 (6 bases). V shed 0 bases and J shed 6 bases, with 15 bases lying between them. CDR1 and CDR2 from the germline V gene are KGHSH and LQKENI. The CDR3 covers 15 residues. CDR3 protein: CASSPPTGSSGEQYF. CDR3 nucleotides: TGTGCCAGCTCACCACCCACAGGGAGCTCGGGCGAGCAGTACTTC.

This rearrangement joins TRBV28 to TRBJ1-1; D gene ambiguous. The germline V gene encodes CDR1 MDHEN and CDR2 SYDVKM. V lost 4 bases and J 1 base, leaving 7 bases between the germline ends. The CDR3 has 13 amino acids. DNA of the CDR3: TGTGCCAGCAGTTGGGGAAGGAACACTGAAGCTTTCTTT. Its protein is CASSWGRNTEAFF.

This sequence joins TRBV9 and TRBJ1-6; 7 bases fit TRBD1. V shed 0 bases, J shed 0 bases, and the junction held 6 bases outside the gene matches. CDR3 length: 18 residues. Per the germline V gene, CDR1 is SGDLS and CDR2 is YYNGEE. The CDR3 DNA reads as TGTGCCAGCAGCGTAGGACAGGGAACGAGCTCCTATAATTCACCCCTCCACTTT. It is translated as CASSVGQGTSSYNSPLHF.

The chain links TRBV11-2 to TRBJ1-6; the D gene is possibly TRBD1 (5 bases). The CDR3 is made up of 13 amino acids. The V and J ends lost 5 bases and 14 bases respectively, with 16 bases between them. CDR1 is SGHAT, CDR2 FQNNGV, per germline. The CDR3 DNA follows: TGTGCCAGCAGCCCGCGGGACTTTCAAGCCCTCCACTTT. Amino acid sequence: CASSPRDFQALHF.

CDR3 DNA sequence: TGTGCCATCAGGGACGGGGGCGTCTATGGCTACACCTTC. Protein: CAIRDGGVYGYTF. The chain couples TRBV10-3 to TRBJ1-2; the D gene is possibly TRBD1 (6 bases). The length of the CDR3 is 13 residues. The germline CDR1 and CDR2 sequences are ENHRY and SYGVKD. V shed 6 bases and J shed 4 bases, with 12 bases lying between them.

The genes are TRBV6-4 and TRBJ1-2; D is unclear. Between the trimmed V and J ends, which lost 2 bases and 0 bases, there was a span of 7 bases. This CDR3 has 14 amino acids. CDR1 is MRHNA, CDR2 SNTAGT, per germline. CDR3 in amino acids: CASSDKFANYGYTF. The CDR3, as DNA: TGTGCCAGCAGTGACAAATTCGCTAACTATGGCTACACCTTC.

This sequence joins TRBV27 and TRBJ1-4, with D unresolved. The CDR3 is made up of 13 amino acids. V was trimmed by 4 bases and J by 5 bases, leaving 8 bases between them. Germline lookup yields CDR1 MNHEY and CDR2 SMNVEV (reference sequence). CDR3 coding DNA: TGTGCCAGCAGTTGGATGAAGAATGAAAAACTGTTTTTT. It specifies CASSWMKNEKLFF.

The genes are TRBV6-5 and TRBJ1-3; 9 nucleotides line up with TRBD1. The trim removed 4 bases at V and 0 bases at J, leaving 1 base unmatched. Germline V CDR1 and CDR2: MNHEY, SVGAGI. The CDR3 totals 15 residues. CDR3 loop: CASSSQGASGNTIYF. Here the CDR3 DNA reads TGTGCCAGCAGTTCACAGGGGGCCTCTGGAAACACCATATATTTT.

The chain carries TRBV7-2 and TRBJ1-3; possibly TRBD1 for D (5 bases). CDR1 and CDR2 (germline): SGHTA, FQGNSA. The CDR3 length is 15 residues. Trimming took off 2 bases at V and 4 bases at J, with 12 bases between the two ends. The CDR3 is CASSLRGREGNTIYF. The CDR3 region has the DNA TGTGCCAGCAGCTTAAGGGGCAGGGAAGGAAACACCATATATTTT.

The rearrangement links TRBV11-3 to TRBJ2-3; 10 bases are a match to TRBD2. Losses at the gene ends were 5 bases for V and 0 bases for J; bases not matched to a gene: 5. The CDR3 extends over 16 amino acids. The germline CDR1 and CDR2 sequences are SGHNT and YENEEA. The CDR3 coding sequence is TGTGCCAGCAGCGGACGGACTAGCGGCAGCACAGATACGCAGTATTTT. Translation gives CASSGRTSGSTDTQYF.

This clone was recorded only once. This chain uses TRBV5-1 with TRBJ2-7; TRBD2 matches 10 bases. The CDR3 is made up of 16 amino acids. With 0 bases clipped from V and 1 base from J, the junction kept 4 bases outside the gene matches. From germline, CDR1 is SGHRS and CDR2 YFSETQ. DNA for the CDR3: TGCGCCAGCAGCTTGGCCCTAGCGGGAGCATCCTACGAGCAGTACTTC. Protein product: CASSLALAGASYEQYF. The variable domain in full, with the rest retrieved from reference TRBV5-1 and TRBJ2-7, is KAGVTQTPRYLIKTRGQQVTLSCSPISGHRSVSWYQQTPGQGLQFLFEYFSETQRNKGNFPGRFSGRQFSNSRSEMNVSTLELGDSALYLCASSLALAGASYEQYFGPGTRLTVT.

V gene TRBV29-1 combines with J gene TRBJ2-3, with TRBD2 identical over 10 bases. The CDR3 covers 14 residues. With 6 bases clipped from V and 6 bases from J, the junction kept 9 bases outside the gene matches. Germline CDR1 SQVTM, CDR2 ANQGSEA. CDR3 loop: CSVQRGAGGDTQYF. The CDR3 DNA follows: TGCAGCGTCCAAAGGGGAGCGGGGGGGGATACGCAGTATTTT.

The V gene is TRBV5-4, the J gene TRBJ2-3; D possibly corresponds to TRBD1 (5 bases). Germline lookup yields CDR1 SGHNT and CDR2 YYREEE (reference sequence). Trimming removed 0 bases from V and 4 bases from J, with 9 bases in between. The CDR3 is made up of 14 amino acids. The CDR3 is CASSLDRSSDTQYF. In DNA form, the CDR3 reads TGTGCCAGCAGCTTGGACAGGAGCTCAGATACGCAGTATTTT.

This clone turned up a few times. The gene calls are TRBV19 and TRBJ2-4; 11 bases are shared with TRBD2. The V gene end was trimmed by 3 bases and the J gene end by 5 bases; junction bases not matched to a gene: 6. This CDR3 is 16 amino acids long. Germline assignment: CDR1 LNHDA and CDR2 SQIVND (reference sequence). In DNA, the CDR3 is TGTGCCAGTAGTATCTCACTAGCGGGAGACCAAAACATTCAGTACTTC. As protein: CASSISLAGDQNIQYF. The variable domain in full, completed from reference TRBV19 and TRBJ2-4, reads DGGITQSPKYLFRKEGQNVTLSCEQNLNHDAMYWYRQDPGQGLRLIYYSQIVNDFQKGDIAEGYSVSREKKESFPLTVTSAQKNPTAFYLCASSISLAGDQNIQYFGAGTRLSVL.

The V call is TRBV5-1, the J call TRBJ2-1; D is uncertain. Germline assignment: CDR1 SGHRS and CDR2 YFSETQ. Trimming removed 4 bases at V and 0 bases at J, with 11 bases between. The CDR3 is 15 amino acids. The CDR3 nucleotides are TGCGCCAGCAGCGAGACCTGGGGCTCCTACAATGAGCAGTTCTTC. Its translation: CASSETWGSYNEQFF.

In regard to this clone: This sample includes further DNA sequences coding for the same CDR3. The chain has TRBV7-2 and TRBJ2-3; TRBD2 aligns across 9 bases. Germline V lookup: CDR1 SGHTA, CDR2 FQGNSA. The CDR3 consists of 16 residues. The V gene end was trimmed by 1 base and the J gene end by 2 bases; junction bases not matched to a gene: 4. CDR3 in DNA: TGTGCCAGCAGCTTAGGTCTAGCGGGACTCACAGATACGCAGTATTTT. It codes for CASSLGLAGLTDTQYF. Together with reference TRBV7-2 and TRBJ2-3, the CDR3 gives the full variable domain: GAGVSQSPSNKVTEKGKDVELRCDPISGHTALYWYRQSLGQGLEFLIYFQGNSAPDKSGLPSDRFSAERTGGSVSTLTIQRTQQEDSAVYLCASSLGLAGLTDTQYFGPGTRLTVL.

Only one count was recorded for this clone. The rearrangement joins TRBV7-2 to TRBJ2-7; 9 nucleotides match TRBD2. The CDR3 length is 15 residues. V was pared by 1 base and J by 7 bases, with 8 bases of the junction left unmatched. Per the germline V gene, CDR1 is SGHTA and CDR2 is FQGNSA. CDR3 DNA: TGTGCCAGCAGCTTAGTGCCAGCGGGAGGCAGGGAGCAGTACTTC. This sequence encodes CASSLVPAGGREQYF.

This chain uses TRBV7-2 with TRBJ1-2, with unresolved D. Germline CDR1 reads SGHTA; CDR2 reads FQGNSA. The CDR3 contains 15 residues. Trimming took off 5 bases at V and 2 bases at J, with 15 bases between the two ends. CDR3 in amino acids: CASSHGVTENYGYTF. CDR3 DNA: TGTGCCAGCAGCCATGGGGTGACTGAGAACTATGGCTACACCTTC.

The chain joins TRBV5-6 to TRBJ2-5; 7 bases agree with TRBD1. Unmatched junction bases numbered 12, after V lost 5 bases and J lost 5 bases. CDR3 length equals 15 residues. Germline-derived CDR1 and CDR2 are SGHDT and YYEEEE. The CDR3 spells CASSNRGLVMETQYF. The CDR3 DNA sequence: TGTGCCAGCAGTAACAGGGGTTTGGTCATGGAGACCCAGTACTTC.

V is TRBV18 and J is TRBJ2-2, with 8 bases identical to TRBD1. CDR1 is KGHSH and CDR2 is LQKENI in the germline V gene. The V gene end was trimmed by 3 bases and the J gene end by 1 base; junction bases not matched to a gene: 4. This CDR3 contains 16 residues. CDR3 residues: CASSPRDRLNTGELFF. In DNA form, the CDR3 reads TGTGCCAGCTCACCGAGGGACAGGCTGAACACCGGGGAGCTGTTTTTT. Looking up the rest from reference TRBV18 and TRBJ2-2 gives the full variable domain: NAGVMQNPRHLVRRRGQEARLRCSPMKGHSHVYWYRQLPEEGLKFMVYLQKENIIDESGMPKERFSAEFPKEGPSILRIQQVVRGDSAAYFCASSPRDRLNTGELFFGEGSRLTVL.

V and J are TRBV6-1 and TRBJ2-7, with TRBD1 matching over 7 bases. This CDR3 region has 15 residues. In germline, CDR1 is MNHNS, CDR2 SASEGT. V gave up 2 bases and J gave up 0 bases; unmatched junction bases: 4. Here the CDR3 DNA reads TGTGCCAGCAGTGAACCGGGACAGTTCTCCTACGAGCAGTACTTC. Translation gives CASSEPGQFSYEQYF.